This T cell receptor beta chain appears in the sequencing data of a study of beta chain features in type 1 diabetes. What was sequenced were expressed TCRB transcripts, since all of the isolated RNA had been reverse transcribed. Assay: immunoSEQ multiplex PCR; the TCRdb copy retains only in-frame clones and omits some. The sample carries 250,000 to 350,000 clones, more than 13% recorded once. The CDR3 loop spans 13 amino acids. The V end was cut by 5 bases, the J end by 4 bases, with 11 bases between. Looked up from germline, CDR1 is GTSNPN and CDR2 is SVGIG (reference sequence). Worth noting for this clone: Its antigen is not known.

Whole-study results and caveats: Type 1 diabetes patients had moderately but significantly shorter TCRB CDR3s in all four CD4+ subsets.

Sequenced sample: naive CD4+ T cells from blood. The rearrangement links TRBV30 to TRBJ1-4; maybe TRBD1 (5 bases). The receptor comes from a young man with type 1 diabetes. In DNA, the CDR3 is TGTGCCTGGGGCAGGGCTATTAATGAAAAACTGTTTTTT. Translating it yields CAWGRAINEKLFF.